The 32 T cell receptor beta chains in this list originate from one sample, sequenced in a study of cytomegalovirus exposure and HLA in healthy donors. Both 60 Vbeta primers and 13 Jbeta primers went into the PCR. TCRdb's table, derived via immunoSEQ multiplex PCR, lists solely in-frame clones and lacks some. The table lists approximately 150,000 clones, 76% of them singletons. Input material: PBMCs. Receptor source: a male donor in good health and CMV-seronegative.

The chain uses TRBV5-1 and TRBJ2-7; D possibly corresponds to TRBD2 (5 bases). The CDR3 consists of 12 residues. Trimming left V 4 bases short and J 4 bases short, with 9 bases between. Germline loops: CDR1 SGHRS, CDR2 YFSETQ. The CDR3 loop reads CASSQSGYEQYF. In nucleotides, the CDR3 is TGCGCCAGCAGCCAGTCGGGGTACGAGCAGTACTTC.

The V and J genes are TRBV19 and TRBJ2-7; D may be TRBD2 (6 bases). This CDR3 contains 14 residues. V lost 2 bases and J 8 bases, leaving 16 bases between the germline ends. Per germline, CDR1 LNHDA and CDR2 SQIVND (reference sequence). The CDR3 DNA sequence: TGTGCCAGTAGTATAAGCGGCGGGACCGCCCAGCAGTACTTC. It is translated as CASSISGGTAQQYF.

The chain recombines TRBV9 with TRBJ1-3, with a tentative D call TRBD1 (5 bases). Trimming shortened V by 0 bases and J by 0 bases, and 13 bases separated the two germline ends. The V gene's germline CDR1 is SGDLS and CDR2 YYNGEE. The CDR3 totals 17 residues. The CDR3 is CASSVATGRSSGNTIYF. DNA for the CDR3: TGTGCCAGCAGCGTAGCAACAGGAAGGAGCTCTGGAAACACCATATATTTT.

V is TRBV5-1 and J is TRBJ1-1; the match to TRBD1 covers 7 bases. J lost 1 base, V lost 6 bases, and 3 bases had no gene match. This CDR3 is built from 13 residues. Germline-derived CDR1 and CDR2 are SGHRS and YFSETQ. CDR3 region: CASTWDRNTEAFF. CDR3 bases: TGCGCCAGCACATGGGACAGGAACACTGAAGCTTTCTTT.

The rearrangement joins TRBV6-5 to TRBJ2-5; 9 bases match TRBD1. The DNA end lines up better with TRBJ2-7; the J call may be wrong. The CDR3 loop spans 14 amino acids. From germline, CDR1 is MNHEY and CDR2 SVGAGI. The CDR3 region is CASSWGGQGSEQYF. The DNA for the CDR3 is TGTGCCAGCAGTTGGGGGGGACAGGGTTCCGAGCAGTACTTC.

The V call is TRBV29-1, the J call TRBJ1-2; D might be TRBD1 (6 bases). This CDR3 comprises 12 residues. In germline, CDR1 is SQVTM, CDR2 ANQGSEA. V lost 4 bases and J 4 bases, leaving 10 bases between the germline ends. The CDR3: CSVGLGAYGYTF. CDR3 nucleotide sequence: TGCAGCGTTGGATTGGGGGCCTATGGCTACACCTTC.

J is TRBJ2-4 and V is TRBV19, with 15 bases lining up with TRBD2. After removal of 6 bases from V and 5 bases from J, the junction contained 5 bases not matched to a gene. Per the germline V gene, CDR1 is LNHDA and CDR2 is SQIVND (reference sequence). This CDR3 contains 16 residues. CDR3 coding DNA: TGTGCCAGTAGGCCGGGACTAGCGGGAGGCCAAAACATTCAGTACTTC. This translates into CASRPGLAGGQNIQYF.

This clone was seen once. The rearrangement uses TRBV4-2 and TRBJ2-3, with 7 bases identical to TRBD1. V lost 4 bases and J lost 0; bases outside the gene matches: 10. CDR3 length: 17 residues. CDR1 LGHNA and CDR2 YNFKEQ come from the germline V gene. The CDR3 reads CASSPYRDSPSTDTQYF. The CDR3 nucleotides read TGTGCCAGCAGCCCGTACCGGGACAGCCCTAGCACAGATACGCAGTATTTT.

The V call is TRBV6-1, the J call TRBJ2-5; 8 nucleotides align to TRBD1. This CDR3 region has 13 residues. The trim removed 0 bases at V and 13 bases at J, leaving 7 bases unmatched. Per germline, CDR1 MNHNS and CDR2 SASEGT. The CDR3 sequence is CASSEADRALPYF. The CDR3 nucleotides read TGTGCCAGCAGTGAAGCGGACAGGGCCCTTCCGTACTTC.

The genes are TRBV4-1 and TRBJ2-1; 7 bases match TRBD2. CDR3 length: 15 amino acids. The germline V gene encodes CDR1 MGHRA and CDR2 YSYEKL. Trimming removed 1 base from V and 3 bases from J; junction bases left unmatched: 3. Here the CDR3 reads CASSQVTGGYNEQFF. CDR3 nucleotides: TGCGCCAGCAGCCAAGTTACGGGGGGCTACAATGAGCAGTTCTTC.

This rearrangement joins TRBV6-1 to TRBJ2-7; the D gene is possibly TRBD2 (6 bases). This CDR3 spans 14 amino acids. The germline V gene encodes CDR1 MNHNS and CDR2 SASEGT. V lost 2 bases, J lost 1 base, and 9 bases lay in between. The CDR3 reads CASSELDYSYEQYF. DNA of the CDR3: TGTGCCAGCAGTGAATTGGACTATTCCTACGAGCAGTACTTC.

The V and J genes are TRBV2 and TRBJ1-4; 8 nucleotides line up with TRBD1. V shed 8 bases and J 5 bases; nucleotides not matched to a gene: 10. The CDR3 has 15 residues. Germline loops: CDR1 SNHLY, CDR2 FYNNEI. CDR3 DNA: TGTGCCAGCGGAAGAACCGGGACAGGAAATGAAAAACTGTTTTTT. As protein: CASGRTGTGNEKLFF. Complete variable domain (other parts from reference TRBV2 and TRBJ1-4): EPEVTQTPSHQVTQMGQEVILRCVPISNHLYFYWYRQILGQKVEFLVSFYNNEISEKSEIFDDQFSVERPDGSNFTLKIRSTKLEDSAMYFCASGRTGTGNEKLFFGSGTQLSVL.

Points on this clone: One end of the junction is discordant with germline, which a read error may explain. The chain joins TRBV2 to TRBJ1-1, with 8 positions matching TRBD1. The CDR3 has 11 residues. Germline loops: CDR1 SNHLY, CDR2 FYNNEI. CDR3 loop: CASSPEQGEIF. The CDR3 DNA follows: TGTGCCAGCAGTCCAGAACAGGGGGAGATCTTT.

This clone has only one observation. This chain joins TRBV28 and TRBJ2-2; TRBD2 matches at 7 bases. This CDR3 comprises 17 residues. Trimming cost V 1 base and J 5 bases; bases outside gene matches: 10. CDR1 and CDR2 (germline): MDHEN, SYDVKM. The CDR3 nucleotides read TGTGCCAGCAGTTTATCGACCGGCGTCGGGGGGACCGGGGAGCTGTTTTTT. As protein: CASSLSTGVGGTGELFF.

The V call is TRBV28, the J call TRBJ1-1; D possibly corresponds to TRBD1 (5 bases). Deletions cut 2 bases from V and 6 bases from J, with 10 bases between. CDR3 size: 13 residues. CDR1 is MDHEN and CDR2 is SYDVKM in the germline V gene. The CDR3 DNA sequence: TGTGCCAGCAGTTTAGACAGCGTCCCTGAAGCTTTCTTT. Protein sequence: CASSLDSVPEAFF.

V is TRBV6-4 and J is TRBJ2-1, with 10 bases matching TRBD2. Per germline, CDR1 MRHNA and CDR2 SNTAGT. V trimming: 3 bases; J trimming: 8 bases; junction bases outside the gene matches: 7. This CDR3 has 15 residues. The CDR3 region is CASSEASGSGHEQFF. The CDR3 nucleotides read TGTGCCAGCAGTGAGGCTAGCGGGAGTGGCCATGAGCAGTTCTTC.

The V and J genes are TRBV7-6 and TRBJ2-7; D is perhaps TRBD1 (6 bases). The CDR3 is made up of 15 amino acids. The V and J ends lost 5 bases and 2 bases respectively, with 16 bases between them. Germline lookup yields CDR1 SGHVS and CDR2 FNYEAQ. The CDR3 spells CASSRTTGDTYEQYF. The CDR3 DNA is TGTGCCAGCAGCCGCACCACCGGGGACACCTACGAGCAGTACTTC.

This clone was observed once. The chain has TRBV18 and TRBJ1-5, with 7 bases aligning to TRBD1. This CDR3 region has 15 residues. V dropped 8 bases and J dropped 5; count of bases not matched to a gene: 12. Germline V CDR1 and CDR2: KGHSH, LQKENI. CDR3 sequence (DNA): TGTGCCAGCCAGGCGCCGGGACAGCGACATCAGCCCCAGCATTTT. Encoded protein: CASQAPGQRHQPQHF.

Here the CDR3 reads CASSYTGDYEQYF. CDR3 nucleotide sequence: TGTGCCAGCAGTTACACAGGGGACTACGAGCAGTACTTC. This chain connects TRBV6-5 to TRBJ2-7; 7 nucleotides match TRBD1. CDR1 and CDR2 from the germline V gene are MNHEY and SVGAGI. The V gene end was trimmed by 2 bases and the J gene end by 3 bases; junction bases not matched to a gene: 1. The CDR3 loop spans 13 amino acids.

The chain carries TRBV6-1 and TRBJ1-1; D might be TRBD1 (5 bases). Germline V CDR1 and CDR2: MNHNS, SASEGT. The CDR3 has 14 amino acids. V was clipped by 4 bases and J by 5 bases, with 14 bases between them. The CDR3 bases are TGTGCCAGCAGTGTCCGGAGGGGTGGAACTGAAGCTTTCTTT. It is translated as CASSVRRGGTEAFF.

The rearrangement joins TRBV18 to TRBJ1-1, with 7 positions matching TRBD1. Trimming at V came to 1 base and at J to 3 bases, leaving 8 bases not matched to a gene. Germline-derived CDR1 and CDR2 are KGHSH and LQKENI. The CDR3 totals 16 residues. The CDR3 here is CASSPQEGAGDTEAFF. DNA of the CDR3: TGTGCCAGCTCACCACAGGAGGGGGCAGGGGACACTGAAGCTTTCTTT.

The chain has TRBV14 and TRBJ2-3; 9 nucleotides match TRBD1. Germline values: CDR1 SGHDN, CDR2 FVKESK. This CDR3 has 18 amino acids. V trimming: 4 bases; J trimming: 0 bases; junction bases outside the gene matches: 11. CDR3 coding DNA: TGTGCCAGCAGCCGGTTGGACAGGGGCGCCCGCAGCACAGATACGCAGTATTTT. The encoded protein is CASSRLDRGARSTDTQYF.

V gene TRBV30 combines with J gene TRBJ1-1; 8 bases are a match to TRBD1. Germline-derived CDR1 and CDR2 are GTSNPN and SVGIG (reference sequence). Unmatched junction bases numbered 5, after V lost 5 bases and J lost 6 bases. The length of the CDR3 is 12 residues. This CDR3 reads CAWGVDRAEAFF. The CDR3 DNA sequence: TGTGCCTGGGGAGTGGACAGGGCTGAAGCTTTCTTT.

The chain employs TRBV9 and TRBJ1-3, with D hard to call. The CDR3 consists of 16 residues. Germline assignment: CDR1 SGDLS and CDR2 YYNGEE. V was cut by 0 bases and J by 1 base, with 11 bases left in between. CDR3 sequence reads: CASSVGSGGSGNTIYF. The CDR3 DNA reads as TGTGCCAGCAGCGTAGGGTCAGGTGGTTCTGGAAACACCATATATTTT. The whole variable domain, filled in from reference TRBV9 and TRBJ1-3, reads DSGVTQTPKHLITATGQRVTLRCSPRSGDLSVYWYQQSLDQGLQFLIQYYNGEERAKGNILERFSAQQFPDLHSELNLSSLELGDSALYFCASSVGSGGSGNTIYFGEGSWLTVV.

The chain combines TRBV6-1 with TRBJ2-7; 9 bases line up with TRBD2. The CDR3 spans 15 residues. The V gene's germline CDR1 is MNHNS and CDR2 SASEGT. V gave up 4 bases and J gave up 3 bases; unmatched junction bases: 7. The CDR3 DNA reads TGTGCCAGCAGTGGGGCTAGCGGGGACGGCTACGAGCAGTACTTC. Translating it yields CASSGASGDGYEQYF.

The V and J genes are TRBV11-2 and TRBJ1-4; D perhaps matches TRBD1 (5 bases). CDR1 is SGHAT and CDR2 is FQNNGV in the germline V gene. The germline V and J ends were trimmed by 5 bases and 8 bases, with 15 bases remaining between them. The CDR3 runs 14 residues. The CDR3 coding sequence is TGTGCCAGCAGCCAGGGACCCGGGGGGGAAAAACTGTTTTTT. It yields the protein CASSQGPGGEKLFF.

The V and J genes are TRBV19 and TRBJ1-5, with 12 bases identical to TRBD1. This CDR3 contains 18 residues. Germline values: CDR1 LNHDA, CDR2 SQIVND (reference sequence). V lost 10 bases and J lost 2; bases outside the gene matches: 15. The CDR3, as DNA: TGTGCCACCCACGGGGACAGGGGGCGGCGGGGCGGCAATCAGCCCCAGCATTTT. Encoded protein: CATHGDRGRRGGNQPQHF.

The gene calls are TRBV4-3 and TRBJ1-5; D uncertain. The CDR3 is 13 amino acids. V dropped 0 bases and J dropped 9 bases, with 9 bases sitting between them. CDR1 is LGHNA and CDR2 is YSLEER in the germline V gene. In nucleotides, the CDR3 is TGCGCCAGCAGCCAAGATCGGGAACGGCCCCAGCATTTT. Translating it yields CASSQDRERPQHF.

The rearrangement links TRBV19 to TRBJ2-5, with D unclear. The CDR3 sequence is 13 residues long. Germline CDR1 reads LNHDA; CDR2 reads SQIVND (reference sequence). V was pared by 3 bases and J by 6 bases, with 11 bases between. The CDR3 DNA is TGTGCCAGTAGTATTGAGGCGGAGAAGACCCAGTACTTC. Protein product: CASSIEAEKTQYF.

This clone was picked up one time. The chain carries TRBV19 and TRBJ2-7; TRBD2 is a possible D gene (5 bases). The CDR3 covers 13 residues. Germline CDR1 is LNHDA and CDR2 is SQIVND (reference sequence). V was clipped by 3 bases and J by 4 bases, with 10 bases between them. CDR3 DNA: TGTGCCAGTAGTATTACTAGAGGGTACGAGCAGTACTTC. Translating gives CASSITRGYEQYF. Full variable domain (remainder filled in from reference TRBV19 and TRBJ2-7): DGGITQSPKYLFRKEGQNVTLSCEQNLNHDAMYWYRQDPGQGLRLIYYSQIVNDFQKGDIAEGYSVSREKKESFPLTVTSAQKNPTAFYLCASSITRGYEQYFGPGTRLTVT.

The CDR3 nucleotides read TGTGCCAGCAGTCTGACAGGGGGTGTCTACGAGCAGTACTTC. It codes for CASSLTGGVYEQYF. The V call is TRBV28, the J call TRBJ2-7, with 9 nucleotides matching TRBD1. There are 14 residues in the CDR3. Germline V CDR1 and CDR2: MDHEN, SYDVKM. The trim removed 5 bases at V and 3 bases at J, leaving 5 bases unmatched.

The V and J genes are TRBV2 and TRBJ2-7; the D gene is possibly TRBD1 (5 bases). In germline, CDR1 is SNHLY, CDR2 FYNNEI. Between the trimmed V and J ends, which lost 5 bases and 0 bases, there was a span of 11 bases. This CDR3 is 14 amino acids long. CDR3: CASSRQDNSYEQYF. CDR3 DNA: TGTGCCAGCAGTCGCCAGGACAACTCCTACGAGCAGTACTTC.